The T cell receptor (beta chain) described here comes from a study of shared T cell receptors in the human thymus. Produced via immunoSEQ multiplex PCR; TCRdb's table is partial and in-frame only. In the table there are 600,000 or so clones, around 87% of which are singletons. The ends were cut back, 5 bases at V and 5 bases at J, with 12 bases in the middle. Germline loops: CDR1 SEHNR, CDR2 FQNEAQ (reference sequence). The CDR3 extends over 14 amino acids. The same sample was also used in a study of human thymus T cells. That source notes: From resections taken during corrective heart surgery, the thymus tissue was obtained. What appeared biased in thymic and blood repertoires was the usage of V and J genes. Related research described strongly overlapping thymic repertoires in unrelated people.

The sequenced material came from thymocytes. The origin of this receptor is a boy under two years old with a congenital heart defect. V and J are TRBV7-9 and TRBJ1-4; D might be TRBD1 (5 bases). The DNA of the CDR3 is TGTGCCAGCAGCGAAGGACACCCAAATGAAAAACTGTTTTTT. It translates to CASSEGHPNEKLFF.